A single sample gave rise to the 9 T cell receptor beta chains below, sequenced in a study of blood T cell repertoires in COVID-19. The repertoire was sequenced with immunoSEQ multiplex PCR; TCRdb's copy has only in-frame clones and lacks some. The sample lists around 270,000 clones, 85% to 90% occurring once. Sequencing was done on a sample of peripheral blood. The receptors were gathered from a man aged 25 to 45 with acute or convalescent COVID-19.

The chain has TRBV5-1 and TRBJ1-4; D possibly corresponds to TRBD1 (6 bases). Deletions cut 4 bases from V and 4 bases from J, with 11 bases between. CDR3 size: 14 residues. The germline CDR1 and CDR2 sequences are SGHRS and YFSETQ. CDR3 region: CASSQDSYNEKLFF. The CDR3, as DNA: TGCGCCAGCAGCCAGGACAGCTATAATGAAAAACTGTTTTTT.

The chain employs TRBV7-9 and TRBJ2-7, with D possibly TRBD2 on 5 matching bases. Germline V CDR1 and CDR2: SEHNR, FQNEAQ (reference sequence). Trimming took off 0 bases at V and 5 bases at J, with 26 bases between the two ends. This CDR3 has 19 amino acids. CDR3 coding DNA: TGTGCCAGCAGCTTAGCTTGGGGTTTTGGAAGCCTCTGGGGAGACGAGCAGTACTTC. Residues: CASSLAWGFGSLWGDEQYF.

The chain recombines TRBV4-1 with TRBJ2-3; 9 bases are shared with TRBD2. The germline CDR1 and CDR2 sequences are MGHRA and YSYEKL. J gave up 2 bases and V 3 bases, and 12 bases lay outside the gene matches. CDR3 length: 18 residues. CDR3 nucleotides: TGCGCCAGCAGCCAGAGACGGAGCGGGGGGCCGGCCACAGATACGCAGTATTTT. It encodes CASSQRRSGGPATDTQYF.

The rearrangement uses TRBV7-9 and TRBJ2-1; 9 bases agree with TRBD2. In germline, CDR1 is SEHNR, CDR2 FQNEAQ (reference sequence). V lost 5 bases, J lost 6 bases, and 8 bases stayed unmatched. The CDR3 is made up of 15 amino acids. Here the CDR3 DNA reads TGTGCCAGCAGCAACGGGACTAGCAAGAGCAATGAGCAGTTCTTC. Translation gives CASSNGTSKSNEQFF.

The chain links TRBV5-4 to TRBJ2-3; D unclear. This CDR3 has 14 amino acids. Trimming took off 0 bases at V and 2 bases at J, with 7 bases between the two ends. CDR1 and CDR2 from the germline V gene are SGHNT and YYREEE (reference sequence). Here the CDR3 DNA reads TGTGCCAGCAGCTTGGTAGCTACCACAGATACGCAGTATTTT. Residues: CASSLVATTDTQYF.

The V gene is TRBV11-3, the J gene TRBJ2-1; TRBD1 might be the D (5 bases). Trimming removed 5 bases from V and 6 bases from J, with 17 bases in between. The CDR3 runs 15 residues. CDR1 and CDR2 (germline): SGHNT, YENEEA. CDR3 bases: TGTGCCAGCAGCCCCCAGGGCGGCGGAACCAATGAGCAGTTCTTC. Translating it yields CASSPQGGGTNEQFF.

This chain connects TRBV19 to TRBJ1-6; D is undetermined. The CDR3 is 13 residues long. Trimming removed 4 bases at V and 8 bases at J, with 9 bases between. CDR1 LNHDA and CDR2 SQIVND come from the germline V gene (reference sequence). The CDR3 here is CASSTSRDSPLHF. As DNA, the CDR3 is TGTGCCAGTAGTACCTCGCGCGATTCACCCCTCCACTTT.

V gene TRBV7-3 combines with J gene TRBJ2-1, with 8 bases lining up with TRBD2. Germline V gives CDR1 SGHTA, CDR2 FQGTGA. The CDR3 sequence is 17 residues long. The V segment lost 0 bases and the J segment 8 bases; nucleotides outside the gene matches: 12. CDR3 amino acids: CASSLTFSGRAGDEQFF. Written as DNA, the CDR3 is TGTGCCAGCAGCTTAACGTTTTCCGGGAGGGCCGGTGATGAGCAGTTCTTC.

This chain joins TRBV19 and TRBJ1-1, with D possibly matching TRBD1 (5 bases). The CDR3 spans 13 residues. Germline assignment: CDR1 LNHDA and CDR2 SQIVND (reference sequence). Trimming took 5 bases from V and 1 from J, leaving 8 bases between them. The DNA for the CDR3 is TGTGCCAGTAGTCGACAGCCGAACACTGAAGCTTTCTTT. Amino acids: CASSRQPNTEAFF.